These T cell receptor beta chains were read from a single sample in a study of glioma-infiltrating T cells. TCRdb used MiXCR to reprocess the multiplex PCR reads, holding one entry per CDR3 protein. The sample shows around 390,000 distinct CDR3 sequences, around 38% of them seen only once. Sequencing was done on a sample of glioma tissue, nonneoplastic brain tissue, or PBMCs (not recorded which). These receptors were collected from a human donor with low-grade glioma or glioblastoma, undergoing nonglioma brain surgery, or in good health (not recorded which). CDR3s include the opening cysteine and the closing phenylalanine or tryptophan. A D gene is named only where the DNA matches it firmly. Expanded clones get a size class; other rows say once, few or many, or leave the size out.

J gene: TRBJ2-1
V gene: TRBV25-1
clone size: .
D gene: .
CDR3 DNA: TGTGCCAGCAGTGCTTTGCCCAGACGGGGCAACTACAATGAGCAGTTCTTC
CDR3 protein: CASSALPRRGNYNEQFF

J gene: TRBJ1-1
V gene: TRBV20-1
clone size: .
D gene: .
CDR3 DNA: TGCAGTGCTAGAGAAGATACGAACACTGAAGCTTTCTTT
CDR3 protein: CSAREDTNTEAFF

J gene: TRBJ1-2
V gene: TRBV19
clone size: .
D gene: .
CDR3 DNA: TGTGCCAGTAGTATTCGACAGTTGGGCTACACCTTC
CDR3 protein: CASSIRQLGYTF

J gene: TRBJ1-1
V gene: TRBV20-1
clone size: .
D gene: .
CDR3 DNA: TGCAGTGTAAGGGGTCCGGGAGGGGACACTGAAGCTTTCTTT
CDR3 protein: CSVRGPGGDTEAFF

J gene: TRBJ1-2
V gene: TRBV27
clone size: .
D gene: TRBD1
CDR3 DNA: TGTGCCAGCAGTCTATCGACAGGGGGGTATGGCTGCACCTTC
CDR3 protein: CASSLSTGGYGCTF

J gene: TRBJ2-7
V gene: TRBV27
clone size: many
D gene: .
CDR3 DNA: TGTGCCAGCAGTCCCCTGCGTGGGTACGAGCAGTACTTC
CDR3 protein: CASSPLRGYEQYF

J gene: TRBJ2-3
V gene: TRBV12-3/TRBV12-4
clone size: few
D gene: .
CDR3 DNA: TGTGCCAGCAGTTCCCCGGGCAGCCTCACAGATACGCAGTATTTT
CDR3 protein: CASSSPGSLTDTQYF

J gene: TRBJ2-7
V gene: TRBV27
clone size: .
D gene: TRBD2
CDR3 DNA: TGTGCCAGCAGTTTTCAGCGGGAGGGCCTTTTGAGCTCCTACGAGCAGTACTTC
CDR3 protein: CASSFQREGLLSSYEQYF

J gene: TRBJ2-5
V gene: TRBV20-1
clone size: .
D gene: .
CDR3 DNA: TGCGGTGCTAGATCGCGACGGGGACTTGGGGAGACCCAGTACTTC
CDR3 protein: CGARSRRGLGETQYF

J gene: TRBJ1-6
V gene: TRBV27
clone size: many
D gene: .
CDR3 DNA: TGTGCCAGCAGTTTATCGAAGTGGTCCTATAATTCACCCCTCCACTTT
CDR3 protein: CASSLSKWSYNSPLHF

J gene: TRBJ2-3
V gene: TRBV25-1
clone size: .
D gene: .
CDR3 DNA: TGTGCCAGCAGTGAAGTGGGTAGCCCGGATACGCAGTATTTT
CDR3 protein: CASSEVGSPDTQYF

J gene: TRBJ2-3
V gene: TRBV20-1
clone size: few
D gene: TRBD2
CDR3 DNA: TGCAGTGCCCCGACTAGCCCGATCGGAGATACGCAGTATTTT
CDR3 protein: CSAPTSPIGDTQYF

J gene: TRBJ1-3
V gene: TRBV27
clone size: many
D gene: TRBD1
CDR3 DNA: TGTGCCAGGGCGACAGGGATTAGAAACACCATATATTTT
CDR3 protein: CARATGIRNTIYF

J gene: TRBJ1-1
V gene: TRBV29-1
clone size: .
D gene: .
CDR3 DNA: TGCAGCGTTGAAAGACAGGTCAGCATGAACACTGAAGCTTTCTTT
CDR3 protein: CSVERQVSMNTEAFF

J gene: TRBJ2-3
V gene: TRBV4-1
clone size: .
D gene: .
CDR3 DNA: TGCGCCAGCAGCCAAGACCTAAGGGGACGCACAGATACGCAGTATTTT
CDR3 protein: CASSQDLRGRTDTQYF